The clone carrying this T cell receptor (beta chain) has at least ten counts. Its target is unknown. The time point here: newly diagnosed GD, antithyroid drugs for less than 3 months. RNA extracted from PBMCs served as the sequencing template. Germline V gives CDR1 SQVTM, CDR2 ANQGSEA. The CDR3 is 13 amino acids. Trimming took 5 bases from V and 0 from J; bases not matched to a gene: 3. This entry comes from a study of regulatory T cells in long-lasting Graves disease. Study results and caveats: Persistent Graves' patients showed reduced TCR diversity versus newly diagnosed patients.

Libraries of TCR beta came from iRepertoire HTBI primers plus Arm-PCR of CDR3 regions. One entry per CDR3 protein results from TCRdb running MiXCR on the multiplex PCR reads. The sample yields roughly 410,000 distinct CDR3 sequences, approximately 16% seen once. This sample also appeared in a second study, on T cells in Graves' hyperthyroidism and ophthalmopathy. That source notes: Across 18 months, stable Graves' hyperthyroidism was marked by no progression to ophthalmopathy. Most thyroid clonotypes with frequency above 0.001 were detected in blood.

This sequence joins TRBV29-1 and TRBJ1-1; the match to TRBD1 covers 7 bases. The sequenced sample was peripheral blood mononuclear cells (PBMCs), obtained at new diagnosis, from a patient treated with antithyroid drugs. The receptor comes from a woman in her thirties or forties with Graves disease. The CDR3 DNA reads TGCAGCGTTCTGACAGGGCTGAACACTGAAGCTTTCTTT. It yields the protein CSVLTGLNTEAFF.